A selection of T cell receptor beta chains follows, all from one sample in a study of cytotoxic CD8 clonotypes in ibrutinib-treated CLL. Measured with immunoSEQ multiplex PCR; TCRdb has only the in-frame clones, and not every one. Among roughly 23,000 clones listed, around 72% were seen once. The specimen comprised PBMCs, sampled before ibrutinib treatment. The receptors shown here come from a human donor with chronic lymphocytic leukemia. CDR3s include the opening cysteine and the closing phenylalanine or tryptophan. The D gene is left open where the match is weak. Size is omitted from some rows. Given values are once, few, many or a class for expanded clones.

CDR3	DNA	size	length	D	J	V
CASSVQGIGNSPLHF	TGTGCCAGCAGCGTACAGGGAATAGGGAATTCACCCCTCCACTTT	-	15	-	TRBJ1-6	TRBV9
CSADGNTEAFF	TGCAGTGCCGACGGGAACACTGAAGCTTTCTTT	-	11	-	TRBJ1-1	TRBV20-1
CASSPLTGRTEAFF	TGTGCCAGCAGCCCCTTGACAGGGAGGACTGAAGCTTTCTTT	-	14	TRBD1	TRBJ1-1	TRBV9
CASSSGQGIVETQYF	TGCGCCAGCAGCTCCGGACAAGGGATTGTGGAGACCCAGTACTTC	-	15	-	TRBJ2-5	TRBV4-3
CASSYGEGRGNEKLFF	TGTGCCAGCAGTTACGGGGAGGGACGGGGAAATGAAAAACTGTTTTTT	-	16	-	TRBJ1-4	TRBV6-6
CASRAEDIGSYEQYF	TGTGCCAGCAGGGCGGAGGACATAGGCTCCTACGAGCAGTACTTC	medium-sized	15	-	TRBJ2-7	TRBV6-1
CASSPLRLAGGNNEQFF	TGTGCCAGCAGCCCCCTGAGACTAGCGGGGGGCAACAATGAGCAGTTCTTC	-	17	TRBD2	TRBJ2-1	TRBV7-9
CASSLGGSNTGELFF	TGCGCCAGCAGCTTGGGGGGATCGAACACCGGGGAGCTGTTTTTT	few	15	-	TRBJ2-2	TRBV5-1
CASSFGLGYGYTF	TGTGCCAGCAGCTTCGGGTTGGGCTATGGCTACACCTTC	-	13	-	TRBJ1-2	TRBV7-2
CASSPYSVNSPLHF	TGTGCCAGCAGCCCTTACTCAGTTAATTCACCCCTCCACTTT	-	14	-	TRBJ1-6	TRBV5-6
CASSTGVVLSNQPQHF	TGTGCCAGTAGTACGGGGGTGGTGTTAAGCAATCAGCCCCAGCATTTT	-	16	-	TRBJ1-5	TRBV19
CASTLGYEQYF	TGTGCCAGCACCTTGGGCTACGAGCAGTACTTC	-	11	-	TRBJ2-7	TRBV28
CASRQGASNQPQHF	TGTGCCAGCAGACAGGGGGCCAGCAATCAGCCCCAGCATTTT	-	14	TRBD1	TRBJ1-5	TRBV7-2
CASKTGKILGTEAFF	TGTGCCAGCAAAACAGGGAAGATATTAGGCACTGAAGCTTTCTTT	-	15	-	TRBJ1-1	TRBV2
CASSPFGTGGPNEKLFF	TGTGCCAGCAGCCCCTTTGGGACAGGGGGCCCTAATGAAAAACTGTTTTTT	-	17	TRBD1	TRBJ1-4	TRBV9
CASSPVQGGFGEQFF	TGTGCCAGCTCACCCGTTCAGGGGGGTTTCGGTGAGCAGTTCTTC	-	15	-	TRBJ2-1	TRBV18
CASSLLSTGANVLTF	TGTGCCAGCAGCTTGCTTAGCACTGGGGCCAACGTCCTGACTTTC	-	15	-	TRBJ2-6	TRBV7-9
CASSQGGAVEKLFF	TGCGCCAGCAGCCAAGGGGGGGCGGTTGAAAAACTGTTTTTT	-	14	-	TRBJ1-4	TRBV4-3
CAISESSRQNTEAFF	TGTGCCATCAGTGAGAGTTCACGACAGAACACTGAAGCTTTCTTT	-	15	-	TRBJ1-1	TRBV10-3
CASSMTSAAEQYF	TGTGCCAGCAGTATGACTAGCGCGGCCGAGCAGTACTTC	few	13	TRBD2	TRBJ2-7	TRBV5-4
CASGLVGSQGEKLFF	TGTGCTAGTGGTTTGGTAGGGTCCCAAGGTGAAAAACTGTTTTTT	-	15	-	TRBJ1-4	TRBV12-5
CSARGSQPQHF	TGCAGTGCTAGAGGCAGTCAGCCCCAGCATTTT	-	11	-	TRBJ1-5	TRBV20-1
CASSLPLGGSYEQYF	TGTGCCAGCAGCCTACCCCTGGGGGGGTCCTACGAGCAGTACTTC	-	15	TRBD2	TRBJ2-7	TRBV7-3
CASRSVRQKNTEAFF	TGTGCCAGTAGGTCAGTAAGACAGAAGAACACTGAAGCTTTCTTT	-	15	-	TRBJ1-1	TRBV19
CASSLAAATGELFF	TGTGCCAGCAGCTTAGCGGCAGCCACCGGGGAGCTGTTTTTT	-	14	-	TRBJ2-2	TRBV11-3
CASSAGGQGKHEQFF	TGCGCCAGCAGCGCAGGTGGACAGGGTAAGCACGAGCAGTTCTTC	-	15	TRBD1	TRBJ2-1	TRBV5-1
CASSIPSANEKLFF	TGTGCCAGCAGTATCCCGTCCGCTAATGAAAAACTGTTTTTT	-	14	-	TRBJ1-4	TRBV7-9
CASSSKDSPGNEKLFF	TGCGCCAGCAGCTCTAAAGACAGCCCAGGCAATGAAAAACTGTTTTTT	-	16	-	TRBJ1-4	TRBV5-1
CASGETFTEAFF	TGTGCCAGTGGAGAGACATTCACTGAAGCTTTCTTT	-	12	-	TRBJ1-1	TRBV27
CASGTGVGFHEQYF	TGTGCCAGCGGTACAGGGGTCGGATTCCACGAGCAGTACTTC	-	14	TRBD1	TRBJ2-7	TRBV7-4
CASSLEWGKETQYF	TGTGCCAGCAGCTTAGAATGGGGAAAAGAGACCCAGTACTTC	-	14	-	TRBJ2-5	TRBV7-8
CASSSLESYSGNTIYF	TGCGCCAGCAGTTCCCTCGAAAGCTACTCTGGAAACACCATATATTTT	few	16	-	TRBJ1-3	TRBV5-1
CASSFRGGGELFF	TGTGCCAGCAGCTTCAGAGGTGGCGGGGAGCTGTTTTTT	-	13	-	TRBJ2-2	TRBV9